This TCR beta chain was retrieved from a study of radiotherapy plus CTLA-4 blockade in lung cancer. Study overall: Objective responses occurred in about 17% of patients; roughly 31% had disease control. General study results and limits: Response, reportedly, was best predicted by interferon-beta along with early blood T cell clone dynamics. TCR clones from tumors expanded in blood after radiotherapy plus ipilimumab.

TCRdb keeps only in-frame clones here, not all; method: immunoSEQ multiplex PCR. The repertoire holds approximately 97,000 clones, with under 90% as singletons. Comments on this clone: Its antigen is unknown.

Chemo-refractory metastatic non-small-cell lung cancer patients received focal radiation with ipilimumab CTLA-4 blockade. The CDR3 consists of 13 residues. V shed 4 bases and J shed 5 bases, with 12 bases lying between them. Germline V gives CDR1 SGDLS, CDR2 YYNGEE. The source is a human donor with non-small cell lung cancer who had stable disease on radiotherapy plus ipilimumab. V and J are TRBV9 and TRBJ2-5; D remains ambiguous. The specimen was peripheral blood, collected from a patient treated with radiotherapy plus ipilimumab. The CDR3 nucleotides are TGTGCCAGCAGCCAGTCGCCAACCGAGACCCAGTACTTC. Its protein product is CASSQSPTETQYF. The full variable domain, with the rest looked up from reference TRBV9 and TRBJ2-5, is DSGVTQTPKHLITATGQRVTLRCSPRSGDLSVYWYQQSLDQGLQFLIQYYNGEERAKGNILERFSAQQFPDLHSELNLSSLELGDSALYFCASSQSPTETQYFGPGTRLLVL.